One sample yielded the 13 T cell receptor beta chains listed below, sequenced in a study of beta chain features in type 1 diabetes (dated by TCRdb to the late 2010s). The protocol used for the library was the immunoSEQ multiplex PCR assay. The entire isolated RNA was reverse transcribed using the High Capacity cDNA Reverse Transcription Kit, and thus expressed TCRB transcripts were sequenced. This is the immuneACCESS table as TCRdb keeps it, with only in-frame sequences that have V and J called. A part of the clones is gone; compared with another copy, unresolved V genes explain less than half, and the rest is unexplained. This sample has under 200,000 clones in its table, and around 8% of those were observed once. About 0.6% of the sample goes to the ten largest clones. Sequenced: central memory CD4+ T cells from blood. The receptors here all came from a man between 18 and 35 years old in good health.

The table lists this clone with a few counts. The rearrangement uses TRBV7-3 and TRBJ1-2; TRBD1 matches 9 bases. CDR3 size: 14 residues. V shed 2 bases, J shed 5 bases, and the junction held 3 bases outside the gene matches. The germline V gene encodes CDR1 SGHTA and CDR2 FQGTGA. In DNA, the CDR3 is TGTGCCAGCAGCTTAGGACAGGGGTCTTATGGCTACACCTTC. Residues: CASSLGQGSYGYTF. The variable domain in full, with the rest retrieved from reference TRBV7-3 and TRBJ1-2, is GAGVSQTPSNKVTEKGKYVELRCDPISGHTALYWYRQSLGQGPEFLIYFQGTGAADDSGLPNDRFFAVRPEGSVSTLKIQRTERGDSAVYLCASSLGQGSYGYTFGSGTRLTVV.

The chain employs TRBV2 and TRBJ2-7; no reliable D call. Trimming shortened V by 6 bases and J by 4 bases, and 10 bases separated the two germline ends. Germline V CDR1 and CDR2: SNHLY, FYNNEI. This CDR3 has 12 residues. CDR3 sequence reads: CASRGDGYEQYF. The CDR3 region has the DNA TGTGCCAGCAGAGGAGATGGGTACGAGCAGTACTTC. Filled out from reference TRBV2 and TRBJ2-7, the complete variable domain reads EPEVTQTPSHQVTQMGQEVILRCVPISNHLYFYWYRQILGQKVEFLVSFYNNEISEKSEIFDDQFSVERPDGSNFTLKIRSTKLEDSAMYFCASRGDGYEQYFGPGTRLTVT.

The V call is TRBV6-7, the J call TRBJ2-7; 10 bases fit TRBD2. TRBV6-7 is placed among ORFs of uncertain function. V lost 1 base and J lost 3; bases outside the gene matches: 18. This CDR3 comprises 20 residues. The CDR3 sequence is CASSYFKSGLAITKSYEQYF. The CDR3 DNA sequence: TGTGCCAGCAGTTACTTCAAGTCGGGACTAGCGATAACAAAAAGCTACGAGCAGTACTTC.

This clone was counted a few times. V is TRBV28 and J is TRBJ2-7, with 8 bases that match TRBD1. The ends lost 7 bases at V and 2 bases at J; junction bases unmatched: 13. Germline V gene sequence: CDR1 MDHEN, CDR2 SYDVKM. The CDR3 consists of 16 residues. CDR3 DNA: TGTGCCAGCAACATAAACCGGGACAGGCCTACCTACGAGCAGTACTTC. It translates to CASNINRDRPTYEQYF.

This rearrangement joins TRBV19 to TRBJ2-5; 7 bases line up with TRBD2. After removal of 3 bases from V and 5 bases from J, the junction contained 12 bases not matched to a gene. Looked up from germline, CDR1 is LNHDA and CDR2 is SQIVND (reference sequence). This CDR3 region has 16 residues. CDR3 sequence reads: CASSIGGVLKGETQYF. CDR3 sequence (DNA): TGTGCCAGTAGTATTGGGGGGGTCCTGAAGGGGGAGACCCAGTACTTC.

CDR3 protein: CASRPYSPYNEQFF. The CDR3 bases are TGTGCCAGCAGACCCTATAGCCCCTACAATGAGCAGTTCTTC. This chain links TRBV6-5 with TRBJ2-1; no reliable D call. Germline CDR1 MNHEY, CDR2 SVGAGI. CDR3 length equals 14 residues. Trimming removed 6 bases at V and 2 bases at J, with 11 bases between.

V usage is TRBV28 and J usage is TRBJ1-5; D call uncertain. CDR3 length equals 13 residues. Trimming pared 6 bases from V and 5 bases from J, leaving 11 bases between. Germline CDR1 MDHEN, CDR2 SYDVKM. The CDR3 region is CASSSIVDQPQHF. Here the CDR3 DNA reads TGTGCCAGCAGCTCGATAGTTGATCAGCCCCAGCATTTT.

CDR3: CASSPGSTPGANVLTF. The DNA of the CDR3 is TGTGCCAGCTCCCCCGGGTCTACTCCAGGGGCCAACGTCCTGACTTTC. This chain joins TRBV18 and TRBJ2-6; D uncertain. CDR1 is KGHSH, CDR2 LQKENI, per germline. The CDR3 covers 16 residues. Trimming stripped 6 bases from V and 4 bases from J, with 16 bases between.

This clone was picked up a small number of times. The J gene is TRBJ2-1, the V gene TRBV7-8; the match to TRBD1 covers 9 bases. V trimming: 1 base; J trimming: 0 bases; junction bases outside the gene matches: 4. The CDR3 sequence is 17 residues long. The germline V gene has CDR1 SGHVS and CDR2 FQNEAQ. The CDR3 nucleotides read TGTGCCAGCAGCTTAGGGGGACAGGGAAGCTCCTACAATGAGCAGTTCTTC. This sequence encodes CASSLGGQGSSYNEQFF.

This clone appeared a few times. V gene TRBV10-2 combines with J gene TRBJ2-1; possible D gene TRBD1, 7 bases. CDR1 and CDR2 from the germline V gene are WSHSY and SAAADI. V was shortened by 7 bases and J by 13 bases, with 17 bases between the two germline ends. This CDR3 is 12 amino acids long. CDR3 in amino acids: CASKGDREVQFF. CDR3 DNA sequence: TGCGCCAGCAAAGGAGACAGGGAGGTACAGTTCTTC.

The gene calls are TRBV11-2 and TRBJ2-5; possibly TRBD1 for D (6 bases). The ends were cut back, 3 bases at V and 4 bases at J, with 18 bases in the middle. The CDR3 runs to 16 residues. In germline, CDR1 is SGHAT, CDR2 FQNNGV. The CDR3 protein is CASSFSRRGPRETQYF. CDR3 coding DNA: TGTGCCAGCAGCTTTTCTCGCAGGGGACCCCGAGAGACCCAGTACTTC.

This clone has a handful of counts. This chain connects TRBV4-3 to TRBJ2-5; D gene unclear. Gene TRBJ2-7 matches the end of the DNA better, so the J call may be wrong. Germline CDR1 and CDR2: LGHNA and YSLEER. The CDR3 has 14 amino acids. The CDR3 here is CASSRIKESYEQYF. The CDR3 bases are TGCGCCAGCAGCCGAATAAAGGAGTCCTACGAGCAGTACTTC.

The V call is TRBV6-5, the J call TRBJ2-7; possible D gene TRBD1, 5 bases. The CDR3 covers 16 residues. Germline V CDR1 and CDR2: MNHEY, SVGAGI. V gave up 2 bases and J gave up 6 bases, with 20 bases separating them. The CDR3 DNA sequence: TGTGCCAGCAGTTACCTTACTCAGACAGAGCCGAGCGAGCAGTACTTC. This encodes CASSYLTQTEPSEQYF.